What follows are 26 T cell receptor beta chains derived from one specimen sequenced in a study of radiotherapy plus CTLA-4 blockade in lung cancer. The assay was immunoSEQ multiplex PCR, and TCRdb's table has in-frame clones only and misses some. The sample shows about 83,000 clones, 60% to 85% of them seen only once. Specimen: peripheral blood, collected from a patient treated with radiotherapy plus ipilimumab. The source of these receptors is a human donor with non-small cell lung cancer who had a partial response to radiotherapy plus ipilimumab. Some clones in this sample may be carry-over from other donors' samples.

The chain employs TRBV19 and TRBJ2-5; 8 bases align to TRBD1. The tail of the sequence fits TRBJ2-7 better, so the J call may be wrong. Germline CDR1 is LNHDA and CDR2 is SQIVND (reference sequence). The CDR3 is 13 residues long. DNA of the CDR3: TGTGCCAGTAGTGTGCGGACAGGGTTCGAGCAGTACTTC. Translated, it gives CASSVRTGFEQYF.

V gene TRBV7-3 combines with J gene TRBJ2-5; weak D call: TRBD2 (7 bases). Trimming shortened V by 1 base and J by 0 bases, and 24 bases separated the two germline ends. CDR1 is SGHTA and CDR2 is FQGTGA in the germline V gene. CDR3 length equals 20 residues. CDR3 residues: CASSLRGGASGYVNQETQYF. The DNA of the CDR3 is TGTGCCAGCAGCTTAAGGGGGGGGGCTAGCGGATACGTAAACCAAGAGACCCAGTACTTC.

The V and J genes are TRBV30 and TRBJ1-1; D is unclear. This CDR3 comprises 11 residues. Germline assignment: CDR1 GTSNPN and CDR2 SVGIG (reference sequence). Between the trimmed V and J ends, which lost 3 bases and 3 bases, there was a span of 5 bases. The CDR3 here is CAWREYTEAFF. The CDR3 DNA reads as TGTGCCTGGAGAGAGTACACTGAAGCTTTCTTT.

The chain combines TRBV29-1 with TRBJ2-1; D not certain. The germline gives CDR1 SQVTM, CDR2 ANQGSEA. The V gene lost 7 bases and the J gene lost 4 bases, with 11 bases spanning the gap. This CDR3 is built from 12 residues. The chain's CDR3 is CSGAGGYNEQFF. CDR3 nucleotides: TGCAGCGGCGCTGGCGGATACAATGAGCAGTTCTTC.

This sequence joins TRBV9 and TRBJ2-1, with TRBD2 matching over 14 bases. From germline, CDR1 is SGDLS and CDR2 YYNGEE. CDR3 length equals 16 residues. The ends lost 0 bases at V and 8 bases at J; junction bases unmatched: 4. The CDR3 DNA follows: TGTGCCAGCAGCGTAGCGGGACTAGCGGGAGATCATGAGCAGTTCTTC. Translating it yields CASSVAGLAGDHEQFF.

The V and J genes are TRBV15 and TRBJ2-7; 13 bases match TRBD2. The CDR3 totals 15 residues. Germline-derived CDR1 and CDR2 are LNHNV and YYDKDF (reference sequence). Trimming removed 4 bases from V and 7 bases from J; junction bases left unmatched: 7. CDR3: CATSITSGRANEQYF. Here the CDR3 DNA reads TGTGCCACCAGCATTACTAGCGGGAGGGCCAATGAGCAGTACTTC.

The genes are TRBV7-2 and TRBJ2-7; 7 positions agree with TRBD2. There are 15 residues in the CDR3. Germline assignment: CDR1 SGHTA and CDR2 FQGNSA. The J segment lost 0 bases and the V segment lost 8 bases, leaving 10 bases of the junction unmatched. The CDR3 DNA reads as TGTGCCAGCGGGAGGGGCAGGCAGAGCTCCTACGAGCAGTACTTC. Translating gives CASGRGRQSSYEQYF.

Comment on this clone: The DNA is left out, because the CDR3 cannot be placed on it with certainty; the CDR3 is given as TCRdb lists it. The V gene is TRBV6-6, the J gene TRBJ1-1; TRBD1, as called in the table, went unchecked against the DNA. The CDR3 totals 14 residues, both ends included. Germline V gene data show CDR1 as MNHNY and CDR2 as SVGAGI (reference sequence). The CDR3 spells CASRPFGQGTGSFF.

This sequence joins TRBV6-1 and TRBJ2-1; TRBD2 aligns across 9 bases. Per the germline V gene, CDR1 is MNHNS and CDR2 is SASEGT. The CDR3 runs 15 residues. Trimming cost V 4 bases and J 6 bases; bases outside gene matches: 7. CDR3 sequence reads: CASSVGLATGNEQFF. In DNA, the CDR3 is TGTGCCAGCAGTGTCGGACTAGCGACGGGCAATGAGCAGTTCTTC.

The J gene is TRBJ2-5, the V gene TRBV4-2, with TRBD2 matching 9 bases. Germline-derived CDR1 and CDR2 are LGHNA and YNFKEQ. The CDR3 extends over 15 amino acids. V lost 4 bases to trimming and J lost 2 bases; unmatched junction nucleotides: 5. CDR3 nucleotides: TGTGCCAGCAGCCGGGGCGGGGGGGATCAAGAGACCCAGTACTTC. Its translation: CASSRGGGDQETQYF.

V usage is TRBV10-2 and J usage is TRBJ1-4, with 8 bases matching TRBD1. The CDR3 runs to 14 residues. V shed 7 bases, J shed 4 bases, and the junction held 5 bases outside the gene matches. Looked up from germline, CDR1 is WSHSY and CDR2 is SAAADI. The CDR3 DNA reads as TGCGCCAGCACCGGGGGACAGGATAATGAAAAACTGTTTTTT. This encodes CASTGGQDNEKLFF.

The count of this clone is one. The CDR3 protein is CASSLIDTQYF. Written as DNA, the CDR3 is TGTGCCAGCAGCCTAATCGATACGCAGTATTTT. This rearrangement joins TRBV14 to TRBJ2-3; D not certain. V was shortened by 4 bases and J by 6 bases, with 5 bases between the two germline ends. The CDR3 has 11 amino acids. Per germline, CDR1 SGHDN and CDR2 FVKESK.

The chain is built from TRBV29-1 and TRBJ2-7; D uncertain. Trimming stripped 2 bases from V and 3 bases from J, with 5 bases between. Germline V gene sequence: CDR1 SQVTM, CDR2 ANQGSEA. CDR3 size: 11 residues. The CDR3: CSVEKSYEQYF. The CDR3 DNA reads TGCAGCGTTGAAAAGAGCTACGAGCAGTACTTC.

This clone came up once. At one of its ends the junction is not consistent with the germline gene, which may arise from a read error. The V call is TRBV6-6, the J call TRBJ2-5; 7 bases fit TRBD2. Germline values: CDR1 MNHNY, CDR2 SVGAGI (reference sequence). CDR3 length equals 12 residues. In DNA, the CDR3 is TGTGCCAGCAGTTCGCCCCGCCTAGCGGTGAACTTC. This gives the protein CASSSPRLAVNF.

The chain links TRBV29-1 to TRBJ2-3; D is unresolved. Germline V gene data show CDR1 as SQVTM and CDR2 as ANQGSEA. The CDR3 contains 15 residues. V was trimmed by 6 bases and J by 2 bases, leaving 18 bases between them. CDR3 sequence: CSVENTKQSTDTQYF. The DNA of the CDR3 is TGCAGCGTCGAGAATACAAAACAGTCCACAGATACGCAGTATTTT.

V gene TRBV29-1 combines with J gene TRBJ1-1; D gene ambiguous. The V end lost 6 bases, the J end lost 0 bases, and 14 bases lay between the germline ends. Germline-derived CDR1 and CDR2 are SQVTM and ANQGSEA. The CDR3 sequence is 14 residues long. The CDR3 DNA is TGCAGCGTGGGCCATGCGACCATGAACACTGAAGCTTTCTTT. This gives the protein CSVGHATMNTEAFF.

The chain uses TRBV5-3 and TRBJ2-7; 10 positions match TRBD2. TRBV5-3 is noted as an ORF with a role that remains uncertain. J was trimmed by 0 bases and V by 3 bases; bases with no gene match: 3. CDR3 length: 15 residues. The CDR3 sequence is CARSSPSGSSYEQYF. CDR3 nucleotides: TGTGCCAGAAGCTCCCCTAGCGGGAGCTCCTACGAGCAGTACTTC.

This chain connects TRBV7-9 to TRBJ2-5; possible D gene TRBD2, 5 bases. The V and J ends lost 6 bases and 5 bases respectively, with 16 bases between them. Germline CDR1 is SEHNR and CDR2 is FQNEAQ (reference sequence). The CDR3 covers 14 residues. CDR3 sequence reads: CASSPHPRGETQYF. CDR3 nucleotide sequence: TGTGCCAGCAGTCCTCACCCTCGCGGGGAGACCCAGTACTTC.

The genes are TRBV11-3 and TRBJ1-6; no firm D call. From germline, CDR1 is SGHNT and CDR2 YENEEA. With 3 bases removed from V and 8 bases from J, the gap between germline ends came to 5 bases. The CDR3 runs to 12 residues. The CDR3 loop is CASSFRDSPLHF. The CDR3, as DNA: TGTGCCAGCAGCTTTCGCGATTCACCCCTCCACTTT. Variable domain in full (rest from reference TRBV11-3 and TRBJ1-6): EAGVVQSPRYKIIEKKQPVAFWCNPISGHNTLYWYLQNLGQGPELLIRYENEEAVDDSQLPKDRFSAERLKGVDSTLKIQPAELGDSAVYLCASSFRDSPLHFGNGTRLTVT.

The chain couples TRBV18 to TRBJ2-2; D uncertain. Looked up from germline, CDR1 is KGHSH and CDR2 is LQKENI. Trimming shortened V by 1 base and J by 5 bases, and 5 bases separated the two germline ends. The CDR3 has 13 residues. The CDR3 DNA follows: TGTGCCAGCTCACCACTCATTACCGGGGAGCTGTTTTTT. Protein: CASSPLITGELFF.

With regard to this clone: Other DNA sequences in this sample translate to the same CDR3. The CDR3 here is CASSLGTARETQYF. The CDR3 coding sequence is TGTGCCAGCAGCTTAGGGACAGCCCGAGAGACCCAGTACTTC. This chain connects TRBV7-6 to TRBJ2-5, with D tentatively TRBD1 (6 bases). This CDR3 comprises 14 residues. The ends were cut back, 1 base at V and 4 bases at J, with 10 bases in the middle. Germline V gene sequence: CDR1 SGHVS, CDR2 FNYEAQ. The full variable domain, in which reference TRBV7-6 and TRBJ2-5 provide the parts outside the CDR3, is GAGVSQSPRYKVTKRGQDVALRCDPISGHVSLYWYRQALGQGPEFLTYFNYEAQQDKSGLPNDRFSAERPEGSISTLTIQRTEQRDSAMYRCASSLGTARETQYFGPGTRLLVL.

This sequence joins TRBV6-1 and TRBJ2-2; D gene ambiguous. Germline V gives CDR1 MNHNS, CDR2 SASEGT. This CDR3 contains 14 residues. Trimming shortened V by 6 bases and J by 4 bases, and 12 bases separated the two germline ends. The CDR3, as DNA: TGTGCCAGCAGGGCGACCCGAGGCACCGGGGAGCTGTTTTTT. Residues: CASRATRGTGELFF.

CDR3 in amino acids: CASRAGTVHNEQFF. CDR3 DNA: TGTGCCAGCAGGGCCGGGACAGTCCACAATGAGCAGTTCTTC. This sequence joins TRBV27 and TRBJ2-1, with 7 nucleotides matching TRBD1. Germline V gene lookup returns CDR1 MNHEY and CDR2 SMNVEV (reference sequence). This CDR3 spans 14 amino acids. V lost 6 bases to trimming and J lost 5 bases; unmatched junction nucleotides: 7.

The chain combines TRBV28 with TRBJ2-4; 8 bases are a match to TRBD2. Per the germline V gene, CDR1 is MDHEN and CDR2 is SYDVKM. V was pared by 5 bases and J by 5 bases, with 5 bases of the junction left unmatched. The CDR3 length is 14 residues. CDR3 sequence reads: CASSEIAGQNIQYF. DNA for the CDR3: TGTGCCAGCAGTGAGATAGCGGGACAAAACATTCAGTACTTC.

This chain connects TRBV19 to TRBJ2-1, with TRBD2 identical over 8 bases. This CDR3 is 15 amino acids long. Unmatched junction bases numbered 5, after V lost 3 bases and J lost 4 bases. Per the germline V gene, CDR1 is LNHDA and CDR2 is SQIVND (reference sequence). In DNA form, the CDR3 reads TGTGCCAGTAGTATGGGACGGGGGGGGTACAATGAGCAGTTCTTC. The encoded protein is CASSMGRGGYNEQFF.

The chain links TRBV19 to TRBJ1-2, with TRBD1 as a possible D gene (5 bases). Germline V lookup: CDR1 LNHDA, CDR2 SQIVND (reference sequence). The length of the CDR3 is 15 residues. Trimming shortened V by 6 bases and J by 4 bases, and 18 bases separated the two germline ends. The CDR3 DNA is TGTGCCAGTAGCGCCCAGTTGGTAGGGGCCTATGGCTACACCTTC. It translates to CASSAQLVGAYGYTF.